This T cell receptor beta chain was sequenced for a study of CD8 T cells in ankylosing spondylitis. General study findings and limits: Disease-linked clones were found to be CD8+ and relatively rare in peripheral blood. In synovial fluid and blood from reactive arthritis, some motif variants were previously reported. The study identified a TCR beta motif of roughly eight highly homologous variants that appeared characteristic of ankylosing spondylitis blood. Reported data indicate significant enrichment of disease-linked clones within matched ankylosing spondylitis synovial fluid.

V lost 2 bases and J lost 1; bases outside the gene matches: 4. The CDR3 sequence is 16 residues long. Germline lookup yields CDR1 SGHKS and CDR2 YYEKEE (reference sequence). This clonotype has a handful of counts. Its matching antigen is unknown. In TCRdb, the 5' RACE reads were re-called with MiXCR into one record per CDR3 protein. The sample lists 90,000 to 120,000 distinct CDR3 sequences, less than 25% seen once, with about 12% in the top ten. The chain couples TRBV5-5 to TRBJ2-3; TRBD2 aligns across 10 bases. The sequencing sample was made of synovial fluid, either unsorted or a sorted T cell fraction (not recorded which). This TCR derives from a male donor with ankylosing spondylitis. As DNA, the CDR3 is TGTGCCAGCAGCTTCTTAGCGGGAGGACGCACAGATACGCAGTATTTT. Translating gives CASSFLAGGRTDTQYF.